This T cell receptor beta chain was sequenced during a study of blood T cells in healthy people across ages. Study-level results: Long-lived and aged donors differed, with more naive CD4+ cells and higher diversity in the long-lived.

A second about 6 to 12 cycle PCR used barcoded and J-beta primers. TCRdb re-called the 5' RACE reads through MiXCR, storing one row per CDR3 protein. The sample holds fewer than 1,000,000 distinct CDR3 sequences, 46% seen once. Per germline, CDR1 MNHEY and CDR2 SVGAGI. Trimming cost V 7 bases and J 6 bases; bases outside gene matches: 5. The CDR3 consists of 13 residues. On this clonotype: The antigen remains undetermined.

The sequenced sample was blood. The rearrangement uses TRBV6-5 and TRBJ2-3, with TRBD1 matching 9 bases. The TCR comes from a man of 80 years or more in good health. The CDR3 loop reads CASTSDRGDTQYF. The CDR3 DNA reads TGTGCCAGCACATCGGACAGGGGCGATACGCAGTATTTT.